Following are 2 T cell receptor beta chains from one sample sequenced in a study of blood T cell repertoires in COVID-19 (dated by TCRdb to 2020 to 2022). Libraries came from the immunoSEQ multiplex PCR assay. In TCRdb, the immuneACCESS table is reduced to in-frame sequences with V and J assigned. These tables do not hold every clone; where another copy was compared, an unresolved V gene accounts for under half, and the others remain unexplained. The sample table records about 150,000 clones; 80% to 90% of these occur just once. 8% of the sample is taken by the ten largest. Sequenced material: peripheral blood. These receptors came from an older woman with COVID-19, enrolled during active disease.

The chain links TRBV5-1 to TRBJ2-5; 9 bases are a match to TRBD1. Germline V gene lookup returns CDR1 SGHRS and CDR2 YFSETQ. The CDR3 spans 15 residues. The V gene end was trimmed by 1 base and the J gene end by 4 bases; junction bases not matched to a gene: 5. CDR3 sequence (DNA): TGCGCCAGCAGCTTGTACAGGGGGCCCGCAGAGACCCAGTACTTC. This codes for CASSLYRGPAETQYF. Variable domain in full (rest from reference TRBV5-1 and TRBJ2-5): KAGVTQTPRYLIKTRGQQVTLSCSPISGHRSVSWYQQTPGQGLQFLFEYFSETQRNKGNFPGRFSGRQFSNSRSEMNVSTLELGDSALYLCASSLYRGPAETQYFGPGTRLLVL.

The V call is TRBV5-4, the J call TRBJ2-7; 8 bases match TRBD1. Germline V lookup: CDR1 SGHNT, CDR2 YYREEE (reference sequence). V lost 6 bases, J lost 5 bases, and 13 bases stayed unmatched. CDR3 length: 15 amino acids. The CDR3 DNA is TGTGCCAGCACCCACCGGACAGGGTTCCCAGACGAGCAGTACTTC. Amino acid sequence: CASTHRTGFPDEQYF.